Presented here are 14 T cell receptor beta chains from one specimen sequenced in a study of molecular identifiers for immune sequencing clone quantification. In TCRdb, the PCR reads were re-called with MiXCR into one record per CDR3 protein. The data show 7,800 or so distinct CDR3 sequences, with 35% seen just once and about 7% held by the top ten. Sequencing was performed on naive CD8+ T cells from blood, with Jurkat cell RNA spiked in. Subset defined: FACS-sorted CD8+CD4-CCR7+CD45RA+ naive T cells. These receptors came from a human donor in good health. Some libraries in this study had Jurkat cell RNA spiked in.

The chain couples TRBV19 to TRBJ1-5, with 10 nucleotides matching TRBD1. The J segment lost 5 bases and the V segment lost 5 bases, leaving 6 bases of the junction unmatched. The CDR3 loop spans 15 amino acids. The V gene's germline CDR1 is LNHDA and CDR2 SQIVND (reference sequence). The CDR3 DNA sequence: TGTGCCAGTAGTGCCGGGACAGGGGTGTATCAGCCCCAGCATTTT. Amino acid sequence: CASSAGTGVYQPQHF.

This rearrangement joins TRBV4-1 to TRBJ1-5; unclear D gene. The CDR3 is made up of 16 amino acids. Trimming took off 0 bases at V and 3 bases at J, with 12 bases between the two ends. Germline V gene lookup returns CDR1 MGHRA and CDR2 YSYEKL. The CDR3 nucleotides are TGCGCCAGCAGCCAAGACCCGCGGCAGAACAATCAGCCCCAGCATTTT. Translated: CASSQDPRQNNQPQHF.

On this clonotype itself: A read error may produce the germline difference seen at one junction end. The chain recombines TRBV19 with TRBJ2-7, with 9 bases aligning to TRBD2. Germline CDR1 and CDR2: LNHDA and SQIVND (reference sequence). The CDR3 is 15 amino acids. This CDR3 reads CARSIAGARTYEQYF. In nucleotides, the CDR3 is TGTGCCAGAAGTATAGCGGGGGCGAGGACCTACGAGCAGTACTTC.

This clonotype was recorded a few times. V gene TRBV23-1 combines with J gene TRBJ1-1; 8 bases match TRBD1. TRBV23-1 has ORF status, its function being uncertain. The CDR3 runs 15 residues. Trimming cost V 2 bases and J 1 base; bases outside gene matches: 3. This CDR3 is CASSQTGTGNTEAFF. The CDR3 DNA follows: TGCGCCAGCAGTCAAACTGGGACAGGGAACACTGAAGCTTTCTTT.

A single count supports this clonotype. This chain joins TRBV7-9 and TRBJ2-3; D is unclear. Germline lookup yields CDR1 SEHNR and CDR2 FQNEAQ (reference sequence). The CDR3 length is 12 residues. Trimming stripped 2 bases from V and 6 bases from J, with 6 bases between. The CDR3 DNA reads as TGTGCCAGCAGCTTAATCGGGGATACGCAGTATTTT. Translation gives CASSLIGDTQYF. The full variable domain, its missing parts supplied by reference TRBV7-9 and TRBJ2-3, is DTGVSQNPRHKITKRGQNVTFRCDPISEHNRLYWYRQTLGQGPEFLTYFQNEAQLEKSRLLSDRFSAERPKGSFSTLEIQRTEQGDSAMYLCASSLIGDTQYFGPGTRLTVL.

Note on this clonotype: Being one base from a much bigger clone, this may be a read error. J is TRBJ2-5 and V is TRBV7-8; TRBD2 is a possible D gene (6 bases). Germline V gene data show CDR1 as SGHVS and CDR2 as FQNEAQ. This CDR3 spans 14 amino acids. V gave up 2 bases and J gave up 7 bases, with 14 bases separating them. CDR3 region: CASSLPPGGGTQYF. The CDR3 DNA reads TGTGCCAGCAGCTTACCCCCCGGGGGAGGGACCCAGTACTTC.

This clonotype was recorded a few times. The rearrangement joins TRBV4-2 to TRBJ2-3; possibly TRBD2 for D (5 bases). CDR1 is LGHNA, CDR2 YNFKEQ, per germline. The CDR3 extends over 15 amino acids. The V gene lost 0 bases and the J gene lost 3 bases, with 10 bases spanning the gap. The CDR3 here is CASSQDLAGTDTQYF. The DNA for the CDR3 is TGTGCCAGCAGCCAAGATCTAGCTGGTACAGATACGCAGTATTTT.

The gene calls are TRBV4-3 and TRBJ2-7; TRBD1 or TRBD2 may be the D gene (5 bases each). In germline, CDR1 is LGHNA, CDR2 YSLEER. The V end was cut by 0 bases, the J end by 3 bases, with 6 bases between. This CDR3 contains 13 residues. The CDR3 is CASSQDGGYEQYF. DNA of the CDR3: TGCGCCAGCAGCCAAGATGGGGGCTACGAGCAGTACTTC.

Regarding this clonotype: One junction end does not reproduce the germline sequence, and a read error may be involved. The CDR3 nucleotides read TGCGCCAGCAGTGATAGACGATCGAGTATGTACAGTGAGCAGTTCTTC. Protein: CASSDRRSSMYSEQFF. The rearrangement joins TRBV10-2 to TRBJ2-1; D gene ambiguous. The CDR3 contains 16 residues. Germline loops: CDR1 WSHSY, CDR2 SAAADI.

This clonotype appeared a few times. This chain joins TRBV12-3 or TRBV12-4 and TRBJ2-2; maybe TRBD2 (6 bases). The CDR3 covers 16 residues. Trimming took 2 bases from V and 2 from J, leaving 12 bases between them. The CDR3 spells CASSLIHGSNTGELFF. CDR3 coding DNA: TGTGCCAGCAGTTTAATTCACGGGAGTAACACCGGGGAGCTGTTTTTT.

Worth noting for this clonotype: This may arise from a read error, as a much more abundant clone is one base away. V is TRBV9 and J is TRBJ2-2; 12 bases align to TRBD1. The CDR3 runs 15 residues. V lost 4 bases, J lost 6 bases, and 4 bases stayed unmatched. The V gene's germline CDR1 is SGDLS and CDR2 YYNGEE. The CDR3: CASSSGTGGPGELFF. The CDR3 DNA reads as TGTGCCAGCAGCTCAGGGACAGGGGGCCCCGGGGAGCTGTTTTTT.

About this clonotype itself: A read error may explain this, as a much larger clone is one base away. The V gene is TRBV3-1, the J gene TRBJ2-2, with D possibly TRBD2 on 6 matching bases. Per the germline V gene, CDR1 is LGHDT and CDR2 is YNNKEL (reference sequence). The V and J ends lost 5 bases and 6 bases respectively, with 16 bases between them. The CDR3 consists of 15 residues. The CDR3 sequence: CASSTGTSNSGELFF. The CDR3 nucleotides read TGTGCCAGCAGCACCGGGACTTCAAACTCCGGGGAGCTGTTTTTT.

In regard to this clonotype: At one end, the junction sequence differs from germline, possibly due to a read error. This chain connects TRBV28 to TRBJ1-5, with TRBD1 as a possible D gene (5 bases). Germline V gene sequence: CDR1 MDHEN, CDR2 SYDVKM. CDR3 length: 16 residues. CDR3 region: CASCLWGLNSNQPQLF. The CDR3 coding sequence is TGTGCCAGCTGTTTGTGGGGCCTTAATAGCAATCAGCCCCAGCTTTTT.

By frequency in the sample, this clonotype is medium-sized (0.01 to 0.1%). The CDR3 nucleotides read TGCAGTGCCCAGCCCCGAAGAGGCAATCAGCCCCAGCATTTT. This sequence encodes CSAQPRRGNQPQHF. The chain uses TRBV20-1 and TRBJ1-5; D not certain. Trimming removed 6 bases at V and 2 bases at J, with 14 bases between. Germline V CDR1 and CDR2: DFQATT, SNEGSKA (reference sequence). The CDR3 has 14 residues.